Below are 8 T cell receptor beta chains sequenced from a single sample in a study of technical replicates of blood from a handful of donors. Clones were sequenced by immunoSEQ multiplex PCR, and TCRdb holds only the in-frame ones, with some missing. The sample consists of approximately 80,000 clones, 89% of them appearing once. Sequenced material: T cells isolated from PBMCs. These receptors all come from a human donor in good health.

This clone has only a few counts. The chain recombines TRBV2 with TRBJ1-5; D ambiguous. This CDR3 is 15 amino acids long. Trimming cost V 4 bases and J 0 bases, with 10 bases left between them. Germline V lookup: CDR1 SNHLY, CDR2 FYNNEI. In DNA, the CDR3 is TGTGCCAGCAGTGCACAGCCCTATAGCAATCAGCCCCAGCATTTT. Translation: CASSAQPYSNQPQHF.

This clone showed up just a few times. The rearrangement uses TRBV29-1 and TRBJ2-7, with 9 nucleotides matching TRBD1. The germline gives CDR1 SQVTM, CDR2 ANQGSEA. This CDR3 region has 16 residues. V lost 5 bases to trimming and J lost 1 base; unmatched junction nucleotides: 12. CDR3 protein: CSVTRSLTGGSYEQYF. The CDR3 coding sequence is TGCAGCGTTACCCGATCGCTGACAGGGGGGTCCTACGAGCAGTACTTC.

This chain uses TRBV19 with TRBJ2-7; a possible D gene is TRBD2 (5 bases). The length of the CDR3 is 14 residues. V lost 3 bases, J lost 3 bases, and 12 bases lay in between. CDR1 LNHDA and CDR2 SQIVND come from the germline V gene (reference sequence). The CDR3 spells CASSIAGVVYEQYF. CDR3 sequence (DNA): TGTGCCAGTAGTATCGCCGGGGTGGTCTACGAGCAGTACTTC.

This clone was seen only once. The CDR3 sequence is CASSISGVDSNQPQHF. The CDR3, as DNA: TGTGCCAGTAGTATTTCAGGGGTTGACAGCAATCAGCCCCAGCATTTT. This chain connects TRBV19 to TRBJ1-5; TRBD1 might be the D (6 bases). This CDR3 has 16 residues. Deletions cut 3 bases from V and 1 base from J, with 13 bases between. Germline assignment: CDR1 LNHDA and CDR2 SQIVND (reference sequence).

The rearrangement uses TRBV28 and TRBJ1-5; D gene uncertain. V was pared by 5 bases and J by 3 bases, with 23 bases between. CDR3 length: 18 residues. Germline-derived CDR1 and CDR2 are MDHEN and SYDVKM. Here the CDR3 DNA reads TGTGCCAGCAGTCACCCCACGGGTACGGGAGTTGTCAATCAGCCCCAGCATTTT. Protein: CASSHPTGTGVVNQPQHF.

This clone has only one observation. The chain is built from TRBV27 and TRBJ2-7; a weak D match, TRBD2 (6 bases). V dropped 3 bases and J dropped 3 bases, with 12 bases sitting between them. In germline, CDR1 is MNHEY, CDR2 SMNVEV (reference sequence). This CDR3 spans 14 amino acids. CDR3 residues: CASSFTGEVYEQYF. CDR3 DNA: TGTGCCAGCAGTTTCACGGGAGAGGTCTACGAGCAGTACTTC.

V gene TRBV7-3 combines with J gene TRBJ2-7; D is undetermined. CDR1 is SGHTA, CDR2 FQGTGA, per germline. The CDR3 has 11 amino acids. The germline V and J ends were trimmed by 1 base and 6 bases, with 4 bases remaining between them. The CDR3 is CASSLNREQYF. CDR3 nucleotide sequence: TGTGCCAGCAGCTTAAATCGCGAGCAGTACTTC. The full variable domain, rest sourced from reference TRBV7-3 and TRBJ2-7, is GAGVSQTPSNKVTEKGKYVELRCDPISGHTALYWYRQSLGQGPEFLIYFQGTGAADDSGLPNDRFFAVRPEGSVSTLKIQRTERGDSAVYLCASSLNREQYFGPGTRLTVT.

The CDR3 here is CAISELGGYQPQHF. The CDR3 nucleotides are TGTGCCATCAGTGAGCTAGGGGGCTATCAGCCCCAGCATTTT. The rearrangement links TRBV10-3 to TRBJ1-5; 7 bases are shared with TRBD1. Germline CDR1 reads ENHRY; CDR2 reads SYGVKD. This CDR3 has 14 amino acids. V was clipped by 2 bases and J by 5 bases; unmatched bases: 3.